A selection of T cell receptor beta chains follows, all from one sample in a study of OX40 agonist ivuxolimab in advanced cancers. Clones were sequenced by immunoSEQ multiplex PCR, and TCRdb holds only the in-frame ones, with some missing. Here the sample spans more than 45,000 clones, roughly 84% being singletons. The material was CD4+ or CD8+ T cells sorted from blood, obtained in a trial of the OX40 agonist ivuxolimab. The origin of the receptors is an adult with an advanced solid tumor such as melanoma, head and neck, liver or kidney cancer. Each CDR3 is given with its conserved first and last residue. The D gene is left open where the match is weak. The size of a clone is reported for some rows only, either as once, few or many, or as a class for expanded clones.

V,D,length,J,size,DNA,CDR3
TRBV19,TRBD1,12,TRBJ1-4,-,TGTGCCAGTAAGGGGGGACAGGAAAAACTGTTTTTT,CASKGGQEKLFF
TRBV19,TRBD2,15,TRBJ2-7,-,TGTGCCAGTAGCCTTTCGGGACTAGCGTGGTACGAGCAGTACTTC,CASSLSGLAWYEQYF
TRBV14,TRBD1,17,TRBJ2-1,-,TGTGCCAGCAGCCATGGGGACAGGCGAAGCTCCTACAATGAGCAGTTCTTC,CASSHGDRRSSYNEQFF
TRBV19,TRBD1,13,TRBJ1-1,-,TGTGCCAGTAGTATGGCAGGGGGCACTGAAGCTTTCTTT,CASSMAGGTEAFF
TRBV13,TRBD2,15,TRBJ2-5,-,TGTGCCAGCAGCCAACTAGCGGGAGGCGGAGAGACCCAGTACTTC,CASSQLAGGGETQYF
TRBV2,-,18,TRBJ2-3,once,TGTGCCAGCCTACCGCGAGGGGCCGGGGGGCGAGGCCCAGATACGCAGTATTTT,CASLPRGAGGRGPDTQYF
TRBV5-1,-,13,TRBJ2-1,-,TGCGCCAGCAGCTTGGCAGGGATCAATGAGCAGTTCTTC,CASSLAGINEQFF
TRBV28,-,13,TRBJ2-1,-,TGTGCCAGCAGCCCAGGAGGTTACAATGAGCAGTTCTTC,CASSPGGYNEQFF
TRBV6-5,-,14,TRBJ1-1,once,TGTGCCAGCAGTTACACTCCATCTAACACTGAAGCTTTCTTT,CASSYTPSNTEAFF
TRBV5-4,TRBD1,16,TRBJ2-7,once,TGTGCCAGCAGCGGGGCCGGGACAGGAGTTTCCTACGAGCAGTACTTC,CASSGAGTGVSYEQYF
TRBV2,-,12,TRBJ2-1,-,TGTGCCACCCAGGACGTGGGCAATGAGCAGTTCTTC,CATQDVGNEQFF
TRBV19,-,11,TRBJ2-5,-,TGTGCCAGTAGTACAGGAGAGACCCAGTACTTC,CASSTGETQYF
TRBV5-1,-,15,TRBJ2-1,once,TGCGCCAGCAGCTTGGAGGGGGGATGGTACAATGAGCAGTTCTTC,CASSLEGGWYNEQFF
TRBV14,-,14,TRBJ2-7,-,TGTGCCAGCAGCCACGCACCGGGAGCCTACGAGCAGTACTTC,CASSHAPGAYEQYF
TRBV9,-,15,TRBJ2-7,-,TGTGCCAGCAGCCCGAGCGGTAGCGGCTCCTACGAGCAGTACTTC,CASSPSGSGSYEQYF
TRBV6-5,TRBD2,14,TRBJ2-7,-,TGTGCCAGCAGTTCCGGGACTAGCGGCTACGAGCAGTACTTC,CASSSGTSGYEQYF
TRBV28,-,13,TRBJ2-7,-,TGTGCCAGCAGTACCCCCGCCGTTTACGAGCAGTACTTC,CASSTPAVYEQYF
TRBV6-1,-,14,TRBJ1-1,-,TGTGCCAGCAGCAGCAGGGGCGGGGACACTGAAGCTTTCTTT,CASSSRGGDTEAFF
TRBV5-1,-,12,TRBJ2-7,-,TGCGCCAGCAGCTTGGTAACTGAGGAGCAGTACTTC,CASSLVTEEQYF
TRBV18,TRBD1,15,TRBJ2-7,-,TGTGCCAGCTCACCTTACCGGGACAGGGGAGGCGAGCAGTACTTC,CASSPYRDRGGEQYF
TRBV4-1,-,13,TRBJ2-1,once,TGCGCCAGCAGCCAAGCTGGGCGCAATGAGCAGTTCTTC,CASSQAGRNEQFF
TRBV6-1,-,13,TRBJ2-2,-,TGTGCCAGCAGTGATACGGGTTTCGGGGAGCTGTTTTTT,CASSDTGFGELFF
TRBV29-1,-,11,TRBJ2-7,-,TGCAGCGTTGGATGGGACTACGAGCAGTACTTC,CSVGWDYEQYF
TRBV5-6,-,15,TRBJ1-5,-,TGTGCCAGCAGCTTGGGAGGGGGAGACAATCAGCCCCAGCATTTT,CASSLGGGDNQPQHF
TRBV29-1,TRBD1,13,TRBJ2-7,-,TGCAGCGTGGAAACAGGGGATGGCTACGAGCAGTACTTC,CSVETGDGYEQYF
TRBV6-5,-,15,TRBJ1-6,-,TGTGCCAGCAGTTACTCGACATCGGGCCATTCACCCCTCCACTTT,CASSYSTSGHSPLHF
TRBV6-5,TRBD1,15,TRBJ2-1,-,TGTGCCAGCAGCCCCGGGACAGGCCTTAGAAATGAGCAGTTCTTC,CASSPGTGLRNEQFF
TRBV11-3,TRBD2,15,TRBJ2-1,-,TGTGCCAGCAGCCTTCGACTAGCGGGGGTGGATGAGCAGTTCTTC,CASSLRLAGVDEQFF
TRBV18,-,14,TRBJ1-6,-,TGTGCCAGCTCACCACCACAGAGAAATTCACCCCTCCACTTT,CASSPPQRNSPLHF
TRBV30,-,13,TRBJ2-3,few,TGTGCCTGGGACGGGAGTAGCACAGATACGCAGTATTTT,CAWDGSSTDTQYF
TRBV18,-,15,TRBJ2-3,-,TGTGCCAGCTCACAGACCGGGGCGAGCACAGATACGCAGTATTTT,CASSQTGASTDTQYF
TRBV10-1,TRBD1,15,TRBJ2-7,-,TGCGCCAGCAGTGCTGAGGGGGCGCGTGAGGCTGAGCAGTACTTC,CASSAEGAREAEQYF
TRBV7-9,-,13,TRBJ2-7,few,TGTGCCAGCGGAGGGACAGAATGGTACGAGCAGTACTTC,CASGGTEWYEQYF
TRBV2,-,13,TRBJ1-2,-,TGTGCCAGCACGTGGAGGCTCCTGGAAGGCTACACCTTC,CASTWRLLEGYTF
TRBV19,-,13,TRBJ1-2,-,TGTGCCAGCCGACCCGAGTGGCACTATGGCTACACCTTC,CASRPEWHYGYTF
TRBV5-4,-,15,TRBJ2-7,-,TGTGCCAGCAGCTCCCCGGGACACCGAGCGGGGGAGCAGTACTTC,CASSSPGHRAGEQYF
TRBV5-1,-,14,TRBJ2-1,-,TGCGCCAGCAGCTTGATCAGGGGCAACAATGAGCAGTTCTTC,CASSLIRGNNEQFF